A single sample is the source of the 31 T cell receptor beta chains below, sequenced in a study of blood T cell repertoires in COVID-19. The repertoire was sequenced with immunoSEQ multiplex PCR; TCRdb's copy has only in-frame clones and lacks some. The table has about 88,000 clones, 80% to 90% seen once. Sequencing was carried out using peripheral blood. These receptors originate from an older man with acute or convalescent COVID-19.

The chain is built from TRBV7-2 and TRBJ2-2; 15 nucleotides line up with TRBD2. The V gene end was trimmed by 5 bases and the J gene end by 7 bases; junction bases not matched to a gene: 8. The CDR3 is made up of 17 amino acids. Germline values: CDR1 SGHTA, CDR2 FQGNSA. The CDR3 is CASSGPGLAGGNGELFF. Here the CDR3 DNA reads TGTGCCAGCAGCGGCCCGGGACTAGCGGGGGGTAACGGGGAGCTGTTTTTT.

This CDR3 reads CASSLSYPGGETQYF. The CDR3 region has the DNA TGTGCCAGCAGCTTAAGCTACCCCGGGGGAGAGACCCAGTACTTC. The V gene is TRBV11-2, the J gene TRBJ2-5; D might be TRBD2 (6 bases). V was shortened by 2 bases and J by 4 bases, with 14 bases between the two germline ends. Germline assignment: CDR1 SGHAT and CDR2 FQNNGV. The CDR3 totals 15 residues.

This chain joins TRBV6-5 and TRBJ1-5; 10 bases map to TRBD1. V was clipped by 7 bases and J by 5 bases; unmatched bases: 8. The CDR3 is made up of 15 amino acids. Germline-derived CDR1 and CDR2 are MNHEY and SVGAGI. CDR3 protein: CASISGQGEDQPQHF. The CDR3 DNA reads as TGTGCCAGCATTTCCGGACAGGGGGAGGATCAGCCCCAGCATTTT.

In its sample, this clone was seen a few times. CDR3 amino acids: CASSLVSWQQGDTEAFF. The CDR3 DNA reads as TGTGCCAGCAGCTTAGTCTCCTGGCAACAGGGTGACACTGAAGCTTTCTTT. The chain couples TRBV7-9 to TRBJ1-1, with a possible D match to TRBD1 (6 bases). Trimming shortened V by 1 base and J by 3 bases, and 18 bases separated the two germline ends. CDR1 is SEHNR and CDR2 is FQNEAQ in the germline V gene (reference sequence). The CDR3 has 17 amino acids.

The V and J genes are TRBV6-1 and TRBJ2-1; 7 nucleotides line up with TRBD2. V trimming: 2 bases; J trimming: 7 bases; junction bases outside the gene matches: 14. CDR1 is MNHNS and CDR2 is SASEGT in the germline V gene. The CDR3 totals 17 residues. CDR3 nucleotides: TGTGCCAGCAGTGAACCCTTGTCGGGGAGGGCCGTTAATGAGCAGTTCTTC. This sequence encodes CASSEPLSGRAVNEQFF.

This clone came up a few times. The V and J genes are TRBV6-6 and TRBJ1-3, with 8 bases lining up with TRBD1. V gave up 7 bases and J gave up 0 bases; unmatched junction bases: 11. The CDR3 is 17 amino acids. Germline V lookup: CDR1 MNHNY, CDR2 SVGAGI (reference sequence). The CDR3 bases are TGTGCCAGCATTCGATTTGGACAGGGAATCTCTGGAAACACCATATATTTT. Residues: CASIRFGQGISGNTIYF.

The chain has TRBV25-1 and TRBJ2-1, with 9 bases lining up with TRBD2. Looked up from germline, CDR1 is MGHDK and CDR2 is SYGVNS. With V trimmed by 0 bases and J by 7 bases, 7 bases remained unmatched. This CDR3 contains 16 residues. CDR3 bases: TGTGCCAGCAGTGAATACGGCGGGGGGGCCAAGAATGAGCAGTTCTTC. Its protein is CASSEYGGGAKNEQFF. The full variable domain, rest sourced from reference TRBV25-1 and TRBJ2-1, is EADIYQTPRYLVIGTGKKITLECSQTMGHDKMYWYQQDPGMELHLIHYSYGVNSTEKGDLSSESTVSRIRTEHFPLTLESARPSHTSQYLCASSEYGGGAKNEQFFGPGTRLTVL.

V usage is TRBV4-3 and J usage is TRBJ1-1; D is possibly TRBD1 (5 bases). V was clipped by 0 bases and J by 3 bases, with 11 bases between them. This CDR3 contains 15 residues. Germline values: CDR1 LGHNA, CDR2 YSLEER. Written as DNA, the CDR3 is TGCGCCAGCAGCCAAGATCGGGGGTGGGACACTGAAGCTTTCTTT. The encoded protein is CASSQDRGWDTEAFF.

The chain has TRBV29-1 and TRBJ2-5; no firm D call. The CDR3 sequence is 16 residues long. Germline-derived CDR1 and CDR2 are SQVTM and ANQGSEA. V lost 0 bases to trimming and J lost 0 bases, with 14 bases between them. DNA for the CDR3: TGCAGCGTTGAAGATCTGATAGCAGCTTACCAAGAGACCCAGTACTTC. Translating it yields CSVEDLIAAYQETQYF.

V is TRBV7-3 and J is TRBJ1-1; 7 bases map to TRBD1. The CDR3 contains 14 residues. Unmatched junction bases numbered 8, after V lost 6 bases and J lost 4 bases. The germline V gene has CDR1 SGHTA and CDR2 FQGTGA. The CDR3 region is CASRPRQGSTEAFF. CDR3 coding DNA: TGTGCCAGCAGACCTCGACAGGGATCCACTGAAGCTTTCTTT.

The rearrangement uses TRBV19 and TRBJ2-2, with 8 bases lining up with TRBD1. Germline V CDR1 and CDR2: LNHDA, SQIVND (reference sequence). The CDR3 consists of 20 residues. Trimming removed 6 bases from V and 0 bases from J; junction bases left unmatched: 18. CDR3: CASSHNRPGGVGSNTGELFF. The CDR3 DNA sequence: TGTGCCAGTAGCCACAACCGGCCAGGGGGCGTTGGTTCGAACACCGGGGAGCTGTTTTTT. Based on the CDR3 plus reference TRBV19 and TRBJ2-2, the full variable domain is DGGITQSPKYLFRKEGQNVTLSCEQNLNHDAMYWYRQDPGQGLRLIYYSQIVNDFQKGDIAEGYSVSREKKESFPLTVTSAQKNPTAFYLCASSHNRPGGVGSNTGELFFGEGSRLTVL.

The rearrangement links TRBV24-1 to TRBJ2-1, with D possibly matching TRBD2 (6 bases). Germline-derived CDR1 and CDR2 are KGHDR and SFDVKD. V was pared by 7 bases and J by 8 bases, with 17 bases between. The CDR3 extends over 14 amino acids. The CDR3 DNA follows: TGTGCCACCAGGGGGCGGACTACGGGGGATGAGCAGTTCTTC. Translation: CATRGRTTGDEQFF.

The V gene is TRBV18, the J gene TRBJ1-1; 7 bases agree with TRBD1. This CDR3 is 14 amino acids long. V dropped 3 bases and J dropped 5; count of bases not matched to a gene: 6. Looked up from germline, CDR1 is KGHSH and CDR2 is LQKENI. In nucleotides, the CDR3 is TGTGCCAGCTCACCCATGACAGGGAGTACTGAAGCTTTCTTT. Its translation is CASSPMTGSTEAFF.

The chain employs TRBV28 and TRBJ2-7, with 7 positions matching TRBD2. The CDR3 covers 15 residues. The trim removed 3 bases at V and 2 bases at J, leaving 7 bases unmatched. Germline V gene lookup returns CDR1 MDHEN and CDR2 SYDVKM. The CDR3 region is CASSFVASGTYEQYF. The CDR3 region has the DNA TGTGCCAGCAGTTTCGTGGCTAGCGGAACCTACGAGCAGTACTTC.

V gene TRBV11-2 combines with J gene TRBJ2-2, with TRBD2 identical over 9 bases. Germline values: CDR1 SGHAT, CDR2 FQNNGV. Losses at the gene ends were 5 bases for V and 3 bases for J; bases not matched to a gene: 1. The CDR3 is made up of 14 amino acids. The CDR3 protein is CASSRGGDTGELFF. As DNA, the CDR3 is TGTGCCAGCAGCCGCGGGGGGGACACCGGGGAGCTGTTTTTT.

CDR3 sequence (DNA): TGTGCCAGCCACCCCGGACAGGGGGCAAACACCATATATTTT. It translates to CASHPGQGANTIYF. The rearrangement links TRBV19 to TRBJ1-3; TRBD1 agrees at 11 bases. The germline V gene has CDR1 LNHDA and CDR2 SQIVND (reference sequence). The CDR3 has 14 residues. The V segment lost 9 bases and the J segment 6 bases; nucleotides outside the gene matches: 7.

The chain combines TRBV3-1 (or the pseudogene TRBV3-2) with TRBJ1-5, with D unresolved. V lost 5 bases, J lost 7 bases, and 24 bases lay in between. The CDR3 covers 17 residues. Germline CDR1 is LGHDT and CDR2 is YNNKEL (reference sequence). The CDR3 sequence: CASSLGPIGGYGQPQHF. CDR3 DNA sequence: TGTGCCAGCAGCTTAGGTCCCATTGGAGGGTACGGGCAGCCCCAGCATTTT.

The chain couples TRBV28 to TRBJ1-4; the D is unclear. V was cut by 6 bases and J by 4 bases, with 3 bases left in between. There are 11 residues in the CDR3. The germline gives CDR1 MDHEN, CDR2 SYDVKM. The CDR3 DNA reads as TGTGCCAGCAGGTATAATGAAAAACTGTTTTTT. It yields the protein CASRYNEKLFF.

This clone occurred a few times. This sequence joins TRBV5-1 and TRBJ1-1; D call uncertain. Germline values: CDR1 SGHRS, CDR2 YFSETQ. Trimming shortened V by 9 bases and J by 5 bases, and 17 bases separated the two germline ends. The CDR3 runs 13 residues. CDR3 sequence reads: CATSRDLKTEAFF. CDR3 bases: TGCGCCACCTCCCGGGATTTAAAGACTGAAGCTTTCTTT. The variable domain in full, completed from reference TRBV5-1 and TRBJ1-1, reads KAGVTQTPRYLIKTRGQQVTLSCSPISGHRSVSWYQQTPGQGLQFLFEYFSETQRNKGNFPGRFSGRQFSNSRSEMNVSTLELGDSALYLCATSRDLKTEAFFGQGTRLTVV.

The chain combines TRBV7-3 with TRBJ1-2; 7 positions match TRBD1. Germline values: CDR1 SGHTA, CDR2 FQGTGA. Germline trimming cut 3 bases from V and 6 bases from J; bases unmatched to any gene: 4. The CDR3 sequence is 13 residues long. This CDR3 reads CASSFRDSHGYTF. In nucleotides, the CDR3 is TGTGCCAGCAGCTTCCGGGACAGCCATGGCTACACCTTC.

V is TRBV6-6 and J is TRBJ2-7; possible D gene TRBD2, 6 bases. CDR3 length: 14 amino acids. The V gene's germline CDR1 is MNHNY and CDR2 SVGAGI (reference sequence). V lost 7 bases, J lost 2 bases, and 15 bases lay in between. The CDR3 DNA sequence: TGTGCCAGCACCCCTTTCGGAGGGACCTACGAGCAGTACTTC. This sequence encodes CASTPFGGTYEQYF.

This clone was detected once. The V gene is TRBV9, the J gene TRBJ2-7; TRBD2 matches 7 bases. There are 14 residues in the CDR3. The germline gives CDR1 SGDLS, CDR2 YYNGEE. The V gene end was trimmed by 2 bases and the J gene end by 0 bases; junction bases not matched to a gene: 2. The CDR3 DNA sequence: TGTGCCAGCAGCGTTGGCGGGAGCTCCTACGAGCAGTACTTC. This gives the protein CASSVGGSSYEQYF.

The chain links TRBV18 to TRBJ1-1, with D perhaps matching TRBD1 (6 bases). The CDR3 runs 15 residues. With 5 bases removed from V and 1 base from J, the gap between germline ends came to 14 bases. The germline gives CDR1 KGHSH, CDR2 LQKENI. For the CDR3, the DNA is TGTGCCAGCTCATCGGGAGGACAGAAGAACACTGAAGCTTTCTTT. It yields the protein CASSSGGQKNTEAFF.

The V and J genes are TRBV5-5 and TRBJ2-7; 11 nucleotides line up with TRBD1. Germline V CDR1 and CDR2: SGHKS, YYEKEE (reference sequence). The trim removed 4 bases at V and 2 bases at J, leaving 8 bases unmatched. There are 16 residues in the CDR3. The CDR3 DNA sequence: TGTGCCAGCAGCGTCCTGGGACAGGGGGTCCCCTACGAGCAGTACTTC. It yields the protein CASSVLGQGVPYEQYF.

On this clone itself: This CDR3 is also generated by other DNA sequences in the sample. CDR3: CSARTSYEQYF. The DNA of the CDR3 is TGCAGTGCTAGGACATCCTACGAGCAGTACTTC. The V gene is TRBV20-1, the J gene TRBJ2-7; D is undetermined. The germline V and J ends were trimmed by 3 bases and 1 base, with 4 bases remaining between them. The CDR3 totals 11 residues. Germline CDR1 is DFQATT and CDR2 is SNEGSKA (reference sequence).

The chain carries TRBV5-5 and TRBJ1-4; no clear D gene. Trimming pared 4 bases from V and 5 bases from J, leaving 12 bases between. Germline V gene lookup returns CDR1 SGHKS and CDR2 YYEKEE (reference sequence). The CDR3 spans 14 residues. The CDR3 bases are TGTGCCAGCAGCCCTCTGAGTACCAATGAAAAACTGTTTTTT. Its protein is CASSPLSTNEKLFF.

This clone was picked up a small number of times. The chain has TRBV5-1 and TRBJ2-7; perhaps TRBD1 as D (7 bases). The ends were cut back, 4 bases at V and 4 bases at J, with 21 bases in the middle. Germline assignment: CDR1 SGHRS and CDR2 YFSETQ. The CDR3 sequence is 16 residues long. This chain's CDR3 is CASSPHLGGGGYEQYF. As DNA, the CDR3 is TGCGCCAGCAGCCCCCACTTAGGAGGGGGCGGGTACGAGCAGTACTTC.

J is TRBJ2-1 and V is TRBV5-1; 7 bases are a match to TRBD1. Germline lookup yields CDR1 SGHRS and CDR2 YFSETQ. The CDR3 is 14 amino acids. V shed 6 bases, J shed 9 bases, and the junction held 12 bases outside the gene matches. The CDR3 DNA reads as TGCGCCAGCACCGACAGGGTCTTGCTCGGTGAGCAGTTCTTC. This translates into CASTDRVLLGEQFF.

The CDR3 protein is CASSIEGQGFSNQPQHF. The CDR3 coding sequence is TGTGCCAGTAGTATTGAGGGGCAGGGGTTTTCTAATCAGCCCCAGCATTTT. The genes are TRBV19 and TRBJ1-5, with a possible D match to TRBD1 (6 bases). Per the germline V gene, CDR1 is LNHDA and CDR2 is SQIVND (reference sequence). Trimming left V 3 bases short and J 4 bases short, with 19 bases between. The length of the CDR3 is 17 residues.

This clone was picked up one time. The CDR3 is CASSTYALTDSSYGYTF. The CDR3 bases are TGTGCCAGCAGCACTTATGCCTTGACAGATAGTTCTTATGGCTACACCTTC. The chain links TRBV7-9 to TRBJ1-2; the D gene is possibly TRBD1 (5 bases). The CDR3 contains 17 residues. The germline V gene encodes CDR1 SEHNR and CDR2 FQNEAQ (reference sequence). V lost 5 bases and J 5 bases, leaving 24 bases between the germline ends.

The V and J genes are TRBV6-5 and TRBJ1-1; TRBD1 aligns across 8 bases. The length of the CDR3 is 15 residues. V shed 4 bases and J 4 bases; nucleotides not matched to a gene: 8. Germline V gene lookup returns CDR1 MNHEY and CDR2 SVGAGI. CDR3 sequence reads: CASSLSQGAITEAFF. The DNA of the CDR3 is TGTGCCAGCAGTTTATCCCAGGGGGCAATCACTGAAGCTTTCTTT.